A single sample gave rise to the 3 T cell receptor beta chains below, sequenced in a study of blood T cells in healthy people across ages. Using a J-beta primer mix together with a sample-barcoded 5' primer, a second PCR was run for about 6 to 11 cycles. In TCRdb, the 5' RACE reads were re-called with MiXCR into one record per CDR3 protein. The data hold about 670,000 distinct CDR3 sequences, with roughly half observed a single time. Sequenced input: blood. All receptors come from a woman aged 80 or over in good health.

This rearrangement joins TRBV13 to TRBJ2-5, with TRBD2 matching over 14 bases. The trim removed 5 bases at V and 5 bases at J, leaving 4 bases unmatched. There are 15 residues in the CDR3. Germline assignment: CDR1 PRHDT and CDR2 FYEKMQ (reference sequence). Here the CDR3 reads CASSRTSGGLETQYF. In DNA form, the CDR3 reads TGTGCCAGCAGCCGGACTAGCGGGGGGCTGGAGACCCAGTACTTC.

The chain couples TRBV7-2 to TRBJ1-6; D is undetermined. The germline CDR1 and CDR2 sequences are SGHTA and FQGNSA. The CDR3 consists of 12 residues. Between the trimmed V and J ends, which lost 5 bases and 14 bases, there was a span of 13 bases. The CDR3 region has the DNA TGTGCCAGCAGCACGAACGTGGCGGCCCTCCACTTT. Residues: CASSTNVAALHF.

With regard to this clonotype: This may be a read error, as it is one base from a much larger clone. The rearrangement joins TRBV7-3 to TRBJ2-4; D gene ambiguous. The CDR3 runs to 17 residues. V was clipped by 1 base and J by 3 bases, with 16 bases between them. CDR1 and CDR2 (germline): SGHTA, FQGTGA. The CDR3 DNA is TGTGCCAGCAGCTTAAGATCGGGTTTCCCAGTCAAAAACATTCAGTACTTC. It encodes CASSLRSGFPVKNIQYF.